This is a list of T cell receptor beta chains from one sample in a study of blood T cells in healthy people across ages. Using its own MiXCR run on the 5' RACE reads, TCRdb lists one record per CDR3 protein. The sample holds around 690,000 distinct CDR3 sequences, about 54% seen once. The sequencing input was blood. These receptors originate from a man aged 60-69 years in good health. The CDR3 runs from the conserved cysteine through the conserved F or W. The order of the fields is CDR3 DNA, CDR3 protein, D gene, V gene, J gene, clone size. The D gene is left open where the match is weak. Clone size is stated in some rows and not others, as once, few, many or a class when expanded.

CDR3 DNA: TGTGCCAGCAGCCAAGGATCCGGGGCTCGACGGCAGCCCCAGCATTTT; CDR3 protein: CASSQGSGARRQPQHF; D gene: .; V gene: TRBV3-1; J gene: TRBJ1-5; clone size: .
CDR3 DNA: TGCAGTGCTAGCACTAGCGGGGGGCTCCTGACCGGGGAGCTGTTTTTT; CDR3 protein: CSASTSGGLLTGELFF; D gene: TRBD2; V gene: TRBV20-1; J gene: TRBJ2-2; clone size: .
CDR3 DNA: TGTGCCAGCAGCCAAGATTCCCCCGGAAGGAATGAGCAGTTCTTC; CDR3 protein: CASSQDSPGRNEQFF; D gene: .; V gene: TRBV4-2; J gene: TRBJ2-1; clone size: .
CDR3 DNA: TGTGCCAGCAGCTTAGTGTTACAGGGGGCGAATGAGCAGTTCTTC; CDR3 protein: CASSLVLQGANEQFF; D gene: TRBD1; V gene: TRBV7-9; J gene: TRBJ2-1; clone size: .
CDR3 DNA: TGCAGCGTTGAACTCGAGACAGGGACCTCCTACGAGCAGTACTTC; CDR3 protein: CSVELETGTSYEQYF; D gene: TRBD1; V gene: TRBV29-1; J gene: TRBJ2-7; clone size: .
CDR3 DNA: TGTGCCAGCAGCCAGCAGGGCACAGATACGCAGTATTTT; CDR3 protein: CASSQQGTDTQYF; D gene: .; V gene: TRBV3-1; J gene: TRBJ2-3; clone size: .
CDR3 DNA: TGTGCCAGCAGTGGGGACTCCTTCAATGAGCAGTTCTTC; CDR3 protein: CASSGDSFNEQFF; D gene: .; V gene: TRBV3-1; J gene: TRBJ2-1; clone size: .
CDR3 DNA: TGTGCCACCAGCGGGGACGGGGGCCCTCTTGCTTCTGGGGGAGCCAAAAACATTCAGTACTTC; CDR3 protein: CATSGDGGPLASGGAKNIQYF; D gene: .; V gene: TRBV24-1; J gene: TRBJ2-4; clone size: .
CDR3 DNA: TGTGCCAGCAGCCCGACCATCCTTAGGGGTCACTTTGGGGATACGCAGTATTTT; CDR3 protein: CASSPTILRGHFGDTQYF; D gene: .; V gene: TRBV13; J gene: TRBJ2-3; clone size: once
CDR3 DNA: TGTGCCAGCAGTTTAGGCCTGGGCACAGATACGCAGTATTTT; CDR3 protein: CASSLGLGTDTQYF; D gene: .; V gene: TRBV5-1; J gene: TRBJ2-3; clone size: few
CDR3 DNA: TGTGCCAGCAGCAAAACTAGCGGGGGTTGGAATGAGCAGTACTTC; CDR3 protein: CASSKTSGGWNEQYF; D gene: TRBD2; V gene: TRBV11-2; J gene: TRBJ2-5; clone size: .
CDR3 DNA: TGTGCCACCAGCAGAGATAGATCCACGGCTAGCTCCTACGAGCAGTACTTC; CDR3 protein: CATSRDRSTASSYEQYF; D gene: .; V gene: TRBV15; J gene: TRBJ2-7; clone size: .
CDR3 DNA: TGCAGTGCTAGAGAGGGGATTGGCACAGATACGCAGTATTTT; CDR3 protein: CSAREGIGTDTQYF; D gene: .; V gene: TRBV20-1; J gene: TRBJ2-3; clone size: .
CDR3 DNA: TGCAGTGCCGTACAGGGCTCACCCCTCCACTTT; CDR3 protein: CSAVQGSPLHF; D gene: .; V gene: TRBV20-1; J gene: TRBJ1-6; clone size: .
CDR3 DNA: TGCGCCAGCACCCTTCAAGGGGGGAATGAGCAGTACTTC; CDR3 protein: CASTLQGGNEQYF; D gene: .; V gene: TRBV5-1; J gene: TRBJ2-5; clone size: .
CDR3 DNA: TGTGCCAGCAGCGTACGACTAGTCGGCGAGCAGTTCTTC; CDR3 protein: CASSVRLVGEQFF; D gene: .; V gene: TRBV9; J gene: TRBJ2-1; clone size: many
CDR3 DNA: TGTGCCAGCTCCCAAAGACAGGGGCTTACAGATACGCAGTATTTT; CDR3 protein: CASSQRQGLTDTQYF; D gene: TRBD1; V gene: TRBV18; J gene: TRBJ2-3; clone size: .
CDR3 DNA: TGTGCCAGCAGGCGATCACAGGGGGGAACCTACGAGCAGTACTTC; CDR3 protein: CASRRSQGGTYEQYF; D gene: TRBD1; V gene: TRBV6-5; J gene: TRBJ2-7; clone size: .
CDR3 DNA: TGTGCCAGCAGAACTACAGGTACTGAAGCTTTCTTT; CDR3 protein: CASRTTGTEAFF; D gene: .; V gene: TRBV11-3; J gene: TRBJ1-1; clone size: .
CDR3 DNA: TGTGCCAGCAGCGAGCAGGGGGCGACTGAAGCTTTCTTT; CDR3 protein: CASSEQGATEAFF; D gene: TRBD1; V gene: TRBV7-9; J gene: TRBJ1-1; clone size: .
CDR3 DNA: TGTGCCAGCAGTGGACTAGCGGCTCGCTACGAGCAGTACTTC; CDR3 protein: CASSGLAARYEQYF; D gene: TRBD2; V gene: TRBV2; J gene: TRBJ2-7; clone size: few
CDR3 DNA: TGCAGTGCTAGAGTCCTGAGCTCCTACAATGAGCAGTTCTTC; CDR3 protein: CSARVLSSYNEQFF; D gene: .; V gene: TRBV20-1; J gene: TRBJ2-1; clone size: few
CDR3 DNA: TGCGCCAGCAGCCAAGAGTCGGCATTTTTCCAGCCCCAGCATTTT; CDR3 protein: CASSQESAFFQPQHF; D gene: .; V gene: TRBV4-1; J gene: TRBJ1-5; clone size: few
CDR3 DNA: TGCAGAGCAACAGAGAACACTGAAGCTTTCTTT; CDR3 protein: CRATENTEAFF; D gene: .; V gene: TRBV29-1; J gene: TRBJ1-1; clone size: .
CDR3 DNA: TGTGCCAGCAGCTTGCCCGGCTATGGCTACACCTTC; CDR3 protein: CASSLPGYGYTF; D gene: .; V gene: TRBV5-4; J gene: TRBJ1-2; clone size: few
CDR3 DNA: TGCGCCAGCAGCTTGCCCGGACCCCCGAGCTCCTACAATGAGCAGTTCTTC; CDR3 protein: CASSLPGPPSSYNEQFF; D gene: .; V gene: TRBV5-1; J gene: TRBJ2-1; clone size: .
CDR3 DNA: TGTGCCAGCAGCTTAGCGGGGCGGGGGTCCGGGGAGCTGTTTTTT; CDR3 protein: CASSLAGRGSGELFF; D gene: TRBD2; V gene: TRBV7-2; J gene: TRBJ2-2; clone size: .
CDR3 DNA: TGTGCCAGCAGCTTAGGAAGCGGGGACCAATACGAGCAGTACTTC; CDR3 protein: CASSLGSGDQYEQYF; D gene: TRBD2; V gene: TRBV7-2; J gene: TRBJ2-7; clone size: once
CDR3 DNA: TGCAGTGCGATTAGCACGGGGGCGCAGTATTTT; CDR3 protein: CSAISTGAQYF; D gene: .; V gene: TRBV20-1; J gene: TRBJ2-3; clone size: .
CDR3 DNA: TGTGCCAGCAGCGGGACAGGGCCTTATGGCTACACCTTC; CDR3 protein: CASSGTGPYGYTF; D gene: TRBD1; V gene: TRBV25-1; J gene: TRBJ1-2; clone size: few
CDR3 DNA: TGTGCCAGCAGCCTAGGGGGCGCGGGGGATGAGACCCAGTACTTC; CDR3 protein: CASSLGGAGDETQYF; D gene: .; V gene: TRBV3-1; J gene: TRBJ2-5; clone size: .
CDR3 DNA: TGCAGTGCGCCGAGCAGGGAGTTCCCAGATACGCAGTATTTT; CDR3 protein: CSAPSREFPDTQYF; D gene: .; V gene: TRBV20-1; J gene: TRBJ2-3; clone size: .
CDR3 DNA: TGTGCCAGCAGCTTGGTACCGACAGGGACACCATACAATGAGCAGTTCTTC; CDR3 protein: CASSLVPTGTPYNEQFF; D gene: TRBD1; V gene: TRBV5-6; J gene: TRBJ2-1; clone size: .
CDR3 DNA: TGTGCCAGCAGCCCCCGGACTAGCGGGCCACAAGAGACCCAGTACTTC; CDR3 protein: CASSPRTSGPQETQYF; D gene: TRBD2; V gene: TRBV5-6; J gene: TRBJ2-5; clone size: .
CDR3 DNA: TGTGCCAGCAGATGGGAAAACATTCAGTACTTC; CDR3 protein: CASRWENIQYF; D gene: .; V gene: TRBV28; J gene: TRBJ2-4; clone size: .
CDR3 DNA: TGCGCCAGCAAAGGGGGGCTTGAGACCCAGTACTTC; CDR3 protein: CASKGGLETQYF; D gene: .; V gene: TRBV5-1; J gene: TRBJ2-5; clone size: .
CDR3 DNA: TGCGCCAGCAGCCAAGATCCTTTACCGGGACAGGGGGCGGGTGGCTACACCTTC; CDR3 protein: CASSQDPLPGQGAGGYTF; D gene: TRBD1; V gene: TRBV4-1; J gene: TRBJ1-2; clone size: .
CDR3 DNA: TGTGCCAGCAGCCAAGACGTAAGGACGCAGTATTTT; CDR3 protein: CASSQDVRTQYF; D gene: .; V gene: TRBV3-1; J gene: TRBJ2-3; clone size: .
CDR3 DNA: TGCGCCAGCAGCCAAGTCCAACTAGCGGGGGAAGAGACCCAGTACTTC; CDR3 protein: CASSQVQLAGEETQYF; D gene: TRBD2; V gene: TRBV4-1; J gene: TRBJ2-5; clone size: .
CDR3 DNA: TGTGCCATCAGTGAGATATCAGGGGCTTCAGAGACCCAGTACTTC; CDR3 protein: CAISEISGASETQYF; D gene: .; V gene: TRBV10-3; J gene: TRBJ2-5; clone size: .
CDR3 DNA: TGTGCCAGCAGCCCCCGGGAGGGAGCTCTTTCCCATGGCTACACCTTC; CDR3 protein: CASSPREGALSHGYTF; D gene: .; V gene: TRBV27; J gene: TRBJ1-2; clone size: .
CDR3 DNA: TGTGCCAGCAGGTTAGGCGTTTCACCCCTCCACTTT; CDR3 protein: CASRLGVSPLHF; D gene: .; V gene: TRBV12-3/TRBV12-4; J gene: TRBJ1-6; clone size: .
CDR3 DNA: TGTGCCAGCAGCTTATATTCCAGGGGGCACCCTGAAGCTTTCTTT; CDR3 protein: CASSLYSRGHPEAFF; D gene: TRBD1; V gene: TRBV7-8; J gene: TRBJ1-1; clone size: .
CDR3 DNA: TGTGCCAGCAGCTTCGACAGGCGGGTTTCACCCCTCCACTTT; CDR3 protein: CASSFDRRVSPLHF; D gene: .; V gene: TRBV7-2; J gene: TRBJ1-6; clone size: few
CDR3 DNA: TGCAGTGCTAGAGTCGGTAATAGCAATCAGCCCCAGCATTTT; CDR3 protein: CSARVGNSNQPQHF; D gene: .; V gene: TRBV20-1; J gene: TRBJ1-5; clone size: .
CDR3 DNA: TGTGCCATCAGCACTGAGTACGATGAGCAGTTCTTC; CDR3 protein: CAISTEYDEQFF; D gene: .; V gene: TRBV10-3; J gene: TRBJ2-1; clone size: many
CDR3 DNA: TGTGCCAGCAGCTTAGAGCGGCGGGGGCCCCAAGAGACCCAGTACTTC; CDR3 protein: CASSLERRGPQETQYF; D gene: .; V gene: TRBV7-9; J gene: TRBJ2-5; clone size: .
CDR3 DNA: TGCGCCAGCAGCGGGAACCCGGACCAGCCCCAGCATTTT; CDR3 protein: CASSGNPDQPQHF; D gene: .; V gene: TRBV5-1; J gene: TRBJ1-5; clone size: .
CDR3 DNA: TGCAGTGCCGCGCCGGGGGCAGGCCCTTCCTACGAGCAGTACTTC; CDR3 protein: CSAAPGAGPSYEQYF; D gene: .; V gene: TRBV20-1; J gene: TRBJ2-7; clone size: few
CDR3 DNA: TGTGCCAGCAGCGTAGCGCGCTATGGCTACACCTTC; CDR3 protein: CASSVARYGYTF; D gene: .; V gene: TRBV9; J gene: TRBJ1-2; clone size: many
CDR3 DNA: TGCAGTGCTAGAGTCCTAGCAGCATTCCCAAGTGGGACCCAGTACTTC; CDR3 protein: CSARVLAAFPSGTQYF; D gene: .; V gene: TRBV20-1; J gene: TRBJ2-5; clone size: .
CDR3 DNA: TGCAGTGCTAGTCGAAGCGGGAGGACCGTACTCACAGATACGCAGTATTTT; CDR3 protein: CSASRSGRTVLTDTQYF; D gene: TRBD2; V gene: TRBV20-1; J gene: TRBJ2-3; clone size: .
CDR3 DNA: TGTGCCAGCAGTGAAGCGCTTCCTGGATTACATGAGCAGTTCTTC; CDR3 protein: CASSEALPGLHEQFF; D gene: .; V gene: TRBV2; J gene: TRBJ2-1; clone size: .
CDR3 DNA: TGTGCCATCAGTGGGGGACTAGCGGGCGTCAATGAGCAGTTCTTC; CDR3 protein: CAISGGLAGVNEQFF; D gene: TRBD2; V gene: TRBV10-3; J gene: TRBJ2-1; clone size: few
CDR3 DNA: TGCAGCGTTGAAAGGACAGAAGGGGCTGAAGCTTTCTTT; CDR3 protein: CSVERTEGAEAFF; D gene: .; V gene: TRBV29-1; J gene: TRBJ1-1; clone size: .
CDR3 DNA: TGTGCCAGCAGCCCAAGTCGGGGGGGGATAGATACGCAGTATTTT; CDR3 protein: CASSPSRGGIDTQYF; D gene: TRBD2; V gene: TRBV11-2; J gene: TRBJ2-3; clone size: few
CDR3 DNA: TGCAGTGCTAGAGACCCGGGACAGCATATCAATAGCAATCAGCCCCAGCATTTT; CDR3 protein: CSARDPGQHINSNQPQHF; D gene: TRBD1; V gene: TRBV20-1; J gene: TRBJ1-5; clone size: .